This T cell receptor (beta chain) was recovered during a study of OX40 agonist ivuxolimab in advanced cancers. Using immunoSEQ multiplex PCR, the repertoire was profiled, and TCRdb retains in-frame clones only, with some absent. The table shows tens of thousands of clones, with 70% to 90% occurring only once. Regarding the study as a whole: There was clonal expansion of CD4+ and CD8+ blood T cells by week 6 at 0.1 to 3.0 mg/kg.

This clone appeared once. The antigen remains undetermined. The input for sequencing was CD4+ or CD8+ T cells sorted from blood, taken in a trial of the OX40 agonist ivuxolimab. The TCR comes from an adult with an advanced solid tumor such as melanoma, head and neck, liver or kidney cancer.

Written as DNA, the CDR3 is TGTGCCAGCAGCTTGAAGGGGGTAAGCACTGAAGCTTTCTTT. This encodes CASSLKGVSTEAFF. The gene calls are TRBV13 and TRBJ1-1; tentative D call: TRBD1 (6 bases). The germline V gene has CDR1 PRHDT and CDR2 FYEKMQ (reference sequence). The CDR3 loop spans 14 amino acids. The V gene lost 3 bases and the J gene lost 4 bases, with 12 bases spanning the gap.